The present T cell receptor (beta chain) was sequenced within a study of blood T cell repertoires in COVID-19. Only in-frame clones appear in the TCRdb table, and some are missing; sequencing was by immunoSEQ multiplex PCR. The sample includes 120,000 or so clones, over 55% seen only once; the top ten take 2% to 2.5%. V was pared by 6 bases and J by 4 bases, with 11 bases of the junction left unmatched. Germline loops: CDR1 SNHLY, CDR2 FYNNEI. The CDR3 covers 16 residues. The chain uses TRBV2 and TRBJ2-1; 8 nucleotides match TRBD1. The sample comprised peripheral blood. The sequence was obtained from a woman between 65 and 79 years old with acute or convalescent COVID-19. This CDR3 is CASRAQGDLQYNEQFF. As DNA, the CDR3 is TGTGCCAGCAGAGCACAGGGGGACCTCCAGTACAATGAGCAGTTCTTC.